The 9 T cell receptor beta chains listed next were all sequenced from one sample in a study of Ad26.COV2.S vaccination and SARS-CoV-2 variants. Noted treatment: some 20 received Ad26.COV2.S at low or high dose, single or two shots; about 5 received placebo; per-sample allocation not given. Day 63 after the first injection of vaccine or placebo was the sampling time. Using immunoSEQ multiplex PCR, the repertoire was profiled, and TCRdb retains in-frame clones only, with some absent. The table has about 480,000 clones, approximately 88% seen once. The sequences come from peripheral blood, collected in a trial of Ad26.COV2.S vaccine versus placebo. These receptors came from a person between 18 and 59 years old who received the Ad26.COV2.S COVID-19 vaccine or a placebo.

In nucleotides, the CDR3 is TGTGCCAGCAGCCAAGATGTAGCGGGAGCCACAGATACGCAGTATTTT. Translating gives CASSQDVAGATDTQYF. This sequence joins TRBV4-2 and TRBJ2-3; 9 nucleotides agree with TRBD2. Losses at the gene ends were 0 bases for V and 2 bases for J; bases not matched to a gene: 3. The CDR3 has 16 amino acids. Germline CDR1 reads LGHNA; CDR2 reads YNFKEQ.

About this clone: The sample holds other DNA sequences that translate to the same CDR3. The chain's CDR3 is CASSYGGTYEQYF. The CDR3 region has the DNA TGTGCCAGCAGTTACGGCGGGACCTACGAGCAGTACTTC. The V and J genes are TRBV6-5 and TRBJ2-7; a weak D match, TRBD2 (6 bases). The length of the CDR3 is 13 residues. Trimming took 2 bases from V and 2 from J, leaving 7 bases between them. CDR1 MNHEY and CDR2 SVGAGI come from the germline V gene.

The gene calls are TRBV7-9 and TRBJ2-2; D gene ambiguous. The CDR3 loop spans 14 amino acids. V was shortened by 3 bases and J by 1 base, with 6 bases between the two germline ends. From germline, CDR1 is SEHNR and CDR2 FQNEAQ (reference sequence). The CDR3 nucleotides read TGTGCCAGCAGCTTCGGGCAGAACACCGGGGAGCTGTTTTTT. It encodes CASSFGQNTGELFF.

The CDR3 loop is CASSWEGTEAFF. The CDR3 DNA is TGCGCCAGCAGCTGGGAAGGTACTGAAGCTTTCTTT. This sequence joins TRBV5-1 and TRBJ1-1; no reliable D call. CDR3 length equals 12 residues. Looked up from germline, CDR1 is SGHRS and CDR2 is YFSETQ. The V end lost 3 bases, the J end lost 5 bases, and 8 bases lay between the germline ends.

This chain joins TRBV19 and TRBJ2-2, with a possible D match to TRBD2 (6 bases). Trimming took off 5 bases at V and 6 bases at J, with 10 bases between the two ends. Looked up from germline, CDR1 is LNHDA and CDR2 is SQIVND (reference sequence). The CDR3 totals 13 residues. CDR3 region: CASSLWEAGELFF. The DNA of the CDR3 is TGTGCCAGTAGTCTCTGGGAGGCCGGGGAGCTGTTTTTT. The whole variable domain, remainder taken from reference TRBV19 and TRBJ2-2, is DGGITQSPKYLFRKEGQNVTLSCEQNLNHDAMYWYRQDPGQGLRLIYYSQIVNDFQKGDIAEGYSVSREKKESFPLTVTSAQKNPTAFYLCASSLWEAGELFFGEGSRLTVL.

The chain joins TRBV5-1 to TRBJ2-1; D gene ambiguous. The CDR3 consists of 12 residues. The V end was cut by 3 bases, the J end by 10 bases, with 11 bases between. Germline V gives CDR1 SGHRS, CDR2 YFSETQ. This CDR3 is CASSSNFGEQFF. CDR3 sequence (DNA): TGCGCCAGCAGCTCTAACTTTGGGGAGCAGTTCTTC.

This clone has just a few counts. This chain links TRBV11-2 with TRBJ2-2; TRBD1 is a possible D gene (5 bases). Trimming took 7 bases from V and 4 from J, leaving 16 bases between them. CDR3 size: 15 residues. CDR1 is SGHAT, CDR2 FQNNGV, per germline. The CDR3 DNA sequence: TGTGCCAGCATAGCCTCAGGGTCGAGCACCGGGGAGCTGTTTTTT. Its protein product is CASIASGSSTGELFF.

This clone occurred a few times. CDR3 nucleotides: TGTGCCAGCAGTGAAGCACTTGCATCCCGAGGTACTGAAGCTTTCTTT. This translates into CASSEALASRGTEAFF. The gene calls are TRBV6-1 and TRBJ1-1; D uncertain. The V gene's germline CDR1 is MNHNS and CDR2 SASEGT. The CDR3 is 16 residues long. V was cut by 0 bases and J by 5 bases, with 16 bases left in between.

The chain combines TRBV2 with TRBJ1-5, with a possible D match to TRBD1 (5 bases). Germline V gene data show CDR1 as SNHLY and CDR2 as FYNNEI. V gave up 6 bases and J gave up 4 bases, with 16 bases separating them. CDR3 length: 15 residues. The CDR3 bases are TGTGCCAGCAGGCTCTTGGGGGTTTCTAATCAGCCCCAGCATTTT. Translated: CASRLLGVSNQPQHF. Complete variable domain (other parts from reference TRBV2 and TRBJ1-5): EPEVTQTPSHQVTQMGQEVILRCVPISNHLYFYWYRQILGQKVEFLVSFYNNEISEKSEIFDDQFSVERPDGSNFTLKIRSTKLEDSAMYFCASRLLGVSNQPQHFGDGTRLSIL.